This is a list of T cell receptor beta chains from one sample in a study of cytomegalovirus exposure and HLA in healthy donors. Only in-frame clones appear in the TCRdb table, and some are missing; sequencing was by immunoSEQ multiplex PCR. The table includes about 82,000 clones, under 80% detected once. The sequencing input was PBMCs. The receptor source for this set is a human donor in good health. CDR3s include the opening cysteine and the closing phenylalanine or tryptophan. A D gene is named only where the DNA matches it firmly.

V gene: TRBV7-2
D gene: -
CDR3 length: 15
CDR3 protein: CASSLAGQKGSPLHF

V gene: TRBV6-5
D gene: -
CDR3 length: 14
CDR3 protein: CASSYSSGTIEAFF

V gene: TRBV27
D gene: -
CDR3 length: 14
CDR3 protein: CASRIGGGAGEQYF

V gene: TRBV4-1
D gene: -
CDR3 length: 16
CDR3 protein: CASSQGGDSDGQPQHF

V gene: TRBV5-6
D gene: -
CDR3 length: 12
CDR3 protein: CASSDGGTEAFF

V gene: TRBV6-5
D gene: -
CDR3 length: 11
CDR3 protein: CASRTGGEQFF

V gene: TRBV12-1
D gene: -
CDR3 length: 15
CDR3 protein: CASSFARTTTYEQYF

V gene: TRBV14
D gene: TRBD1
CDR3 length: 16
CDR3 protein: CASSLRPGQKNTEAFF

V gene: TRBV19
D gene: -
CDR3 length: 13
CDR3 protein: CATRFGGQETQYF

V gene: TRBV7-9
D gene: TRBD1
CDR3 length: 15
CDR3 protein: CASSFSARGTDTQYF

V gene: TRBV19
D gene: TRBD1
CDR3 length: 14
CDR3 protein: CATRQGQDTGELFF

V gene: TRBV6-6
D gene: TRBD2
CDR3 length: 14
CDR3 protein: CASSTSGGAYEQYF

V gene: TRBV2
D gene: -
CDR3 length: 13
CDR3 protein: CASTGDGDYGYTF

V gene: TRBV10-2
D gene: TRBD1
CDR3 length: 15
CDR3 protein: CATFGPDRASYGYTF

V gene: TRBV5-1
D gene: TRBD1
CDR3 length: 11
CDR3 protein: CASRGGQGEFF

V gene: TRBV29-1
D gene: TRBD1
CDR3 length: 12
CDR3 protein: CSVRTGEGEQYF

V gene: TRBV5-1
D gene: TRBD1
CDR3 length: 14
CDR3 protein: CASTPQGALDTQYF

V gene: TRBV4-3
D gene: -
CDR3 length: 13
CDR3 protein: CASSQERDTEAFF

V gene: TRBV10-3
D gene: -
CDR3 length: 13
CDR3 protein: CAISEGANQPQHF

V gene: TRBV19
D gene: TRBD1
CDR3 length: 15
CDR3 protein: CASTPQGWNNQPQHF

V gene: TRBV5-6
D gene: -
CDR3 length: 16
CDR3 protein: CASSTPGSGVYNEQFF

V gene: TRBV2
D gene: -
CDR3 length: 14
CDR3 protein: CASCRGTDKETQYF

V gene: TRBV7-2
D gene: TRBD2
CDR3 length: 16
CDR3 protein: CASSLMKRGITDTQYF

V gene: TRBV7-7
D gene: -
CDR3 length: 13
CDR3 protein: CASSPGTSEKLFF

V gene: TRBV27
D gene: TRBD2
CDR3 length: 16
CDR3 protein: CASSSPLAGGTDTQYF

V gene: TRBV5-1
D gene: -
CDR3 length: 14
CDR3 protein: CASSLGVGAGELFF

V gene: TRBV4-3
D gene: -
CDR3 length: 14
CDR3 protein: CASSKQGRKDTQYF

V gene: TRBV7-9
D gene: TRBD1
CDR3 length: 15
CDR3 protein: CASSLSRQGDTEAFF

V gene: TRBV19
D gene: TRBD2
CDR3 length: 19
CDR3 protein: CASRPPGWGGTSGANVLTF

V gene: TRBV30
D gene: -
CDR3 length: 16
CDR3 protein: CAWSVLSGGENYGYTF

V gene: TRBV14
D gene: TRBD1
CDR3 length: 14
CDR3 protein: CASSRQGTTSGYTF

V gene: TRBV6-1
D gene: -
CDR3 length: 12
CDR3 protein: CASSGRVGEQYF

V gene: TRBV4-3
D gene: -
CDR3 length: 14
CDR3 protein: CASSLYRDNYEQYF

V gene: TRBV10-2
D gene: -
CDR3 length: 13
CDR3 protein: CASSEAGMRGYPF

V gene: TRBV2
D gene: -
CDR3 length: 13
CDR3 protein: CASSGGEGYGYPF

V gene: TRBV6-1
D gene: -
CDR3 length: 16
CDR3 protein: CASSDQIQGPGNTIYF

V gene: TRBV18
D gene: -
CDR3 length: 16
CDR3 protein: CASSPRGQTNTGELFF

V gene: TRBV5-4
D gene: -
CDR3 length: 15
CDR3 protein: CASSLLASSTDTQYF

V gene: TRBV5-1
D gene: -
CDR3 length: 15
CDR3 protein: CASTPSVGAGYEQYF

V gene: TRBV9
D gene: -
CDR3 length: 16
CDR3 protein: CASSPRANLDTGELFF

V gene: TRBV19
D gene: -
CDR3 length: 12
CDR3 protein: CASRGVNQPQHF

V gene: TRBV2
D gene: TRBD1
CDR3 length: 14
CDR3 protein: CASMMQGARETQYF

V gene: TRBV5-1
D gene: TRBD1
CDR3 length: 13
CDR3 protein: CASRPTGGDGYTF

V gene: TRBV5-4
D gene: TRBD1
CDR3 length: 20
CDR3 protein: CASSFRYRGRLSSYNSPLHF

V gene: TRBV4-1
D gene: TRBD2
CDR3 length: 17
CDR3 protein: CASSPKRGGSNTGELFF

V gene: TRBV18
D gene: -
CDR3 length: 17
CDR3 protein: CASSPETVLSGANVLTF

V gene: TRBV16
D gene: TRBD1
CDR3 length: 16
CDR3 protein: CASSQWGTGANQPQHF

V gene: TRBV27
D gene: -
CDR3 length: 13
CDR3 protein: CASSLARGNEQFF

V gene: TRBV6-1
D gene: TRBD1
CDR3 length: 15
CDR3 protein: CASSAGTGHTDTQYF

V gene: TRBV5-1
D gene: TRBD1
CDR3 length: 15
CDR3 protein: CASSGWTGVKETQYF

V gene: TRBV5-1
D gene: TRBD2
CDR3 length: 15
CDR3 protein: CASSVIAGVQETQYF

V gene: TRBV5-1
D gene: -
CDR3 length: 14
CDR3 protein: CASSLQVSKETQYF

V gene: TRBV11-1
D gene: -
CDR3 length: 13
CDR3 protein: CASSLGSYNEQFF

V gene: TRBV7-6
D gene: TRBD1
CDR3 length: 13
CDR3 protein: CASSSGTGGEAFF

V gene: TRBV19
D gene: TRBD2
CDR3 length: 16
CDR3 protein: CASSKDGTSRAYEQYF

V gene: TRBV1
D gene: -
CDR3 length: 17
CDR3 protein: CTSSQELRTGPSCEQFF

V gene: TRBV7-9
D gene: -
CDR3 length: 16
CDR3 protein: CASSLGVRDWTEKLFF